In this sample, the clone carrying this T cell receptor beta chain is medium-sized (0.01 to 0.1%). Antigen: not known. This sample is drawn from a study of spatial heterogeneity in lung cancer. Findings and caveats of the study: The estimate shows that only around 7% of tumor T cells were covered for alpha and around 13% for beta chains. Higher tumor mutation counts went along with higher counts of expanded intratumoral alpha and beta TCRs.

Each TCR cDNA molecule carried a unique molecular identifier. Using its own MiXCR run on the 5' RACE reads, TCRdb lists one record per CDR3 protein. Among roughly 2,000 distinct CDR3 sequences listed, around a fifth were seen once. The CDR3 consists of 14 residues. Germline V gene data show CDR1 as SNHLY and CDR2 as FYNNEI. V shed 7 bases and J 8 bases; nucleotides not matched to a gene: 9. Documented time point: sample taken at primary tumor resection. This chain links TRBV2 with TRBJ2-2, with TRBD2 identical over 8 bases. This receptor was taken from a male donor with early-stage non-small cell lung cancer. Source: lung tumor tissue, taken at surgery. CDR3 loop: CASNRWTSSGELFF. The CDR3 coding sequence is TGTGCCAGCAATCGCTGGACTAGCTCGGGGGAGCTGTTTTTT. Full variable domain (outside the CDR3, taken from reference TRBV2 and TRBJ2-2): EPEVTQTPSHQVTQMGQEVILRCVPISNHLYFYWYRQILGQKVEFLVSFYNNEISEKSEIFDDQFSVERPDGSNFTLKIRSTKLEDSAMYFCASNRWTSSGELFFGEGSRLTVL.